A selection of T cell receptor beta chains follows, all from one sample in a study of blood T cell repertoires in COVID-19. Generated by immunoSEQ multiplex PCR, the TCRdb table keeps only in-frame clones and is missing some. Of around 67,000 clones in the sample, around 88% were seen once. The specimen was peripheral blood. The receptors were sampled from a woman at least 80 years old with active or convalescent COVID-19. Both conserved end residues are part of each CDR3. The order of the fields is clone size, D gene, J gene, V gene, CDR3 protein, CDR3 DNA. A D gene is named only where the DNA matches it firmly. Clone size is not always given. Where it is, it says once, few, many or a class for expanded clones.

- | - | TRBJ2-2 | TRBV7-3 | CASSLDAGTGELFF | TGTGCCAGCAGCTTAGACGCAGGGACCGGGGAGCTGTTTTTT
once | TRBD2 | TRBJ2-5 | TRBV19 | CASSILSGEGETQYF | TGTGCCAGTAGTATCCTTTCGGGGGAGGGGGAGACCCAGTACTTC
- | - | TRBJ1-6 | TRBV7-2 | CASSDGNWGSPLHF | TGTGCCAGCAGCGACGGGAATTGGGGTTCACCCCTCCACTTT
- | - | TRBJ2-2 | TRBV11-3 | CASSFRARAGELFF | TGTGCCAGCAGCTTCCGCGCCAGGGCCGGGGAGCTGTTTTTT
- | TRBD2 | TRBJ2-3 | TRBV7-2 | CASSPWTSGTDTQYF | TGTGCCAGCAGCCCTTGGACTAGCGGCACAGATACGCAGTATTTT
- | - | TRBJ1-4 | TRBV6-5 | CASSYSWGPEEKLFF | TGTGCCAGCAGTTACTCGTGGGGGCCGGAGGAAAAACTGTTTTTT
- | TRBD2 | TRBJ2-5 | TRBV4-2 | CASSQDRGSGELEGETQYF | TGTGCCAGCAGCCAAGATCGGGGTAGCGGGGAGCTGGAGGGAGAGACCCAGTACTTC
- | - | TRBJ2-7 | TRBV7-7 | CASSSGRNGEQYF | TGTGCTAGCAGCTCAGGGCGGAACGGTGAGCAGTACTTC
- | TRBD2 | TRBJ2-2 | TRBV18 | CASSPPSSGGTGELFF | TGTGCCAGCTCACCACCGAGTAGCGGGGGCACCGGGGAGCTGTTTTTT
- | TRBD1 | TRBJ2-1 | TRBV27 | CASSEQGTGNYEQFF | TGTGCCAGCAGTGAACAGGGGACCGGTAATTATGAGCAGTTCTTC
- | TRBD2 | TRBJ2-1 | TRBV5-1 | CASSLKTSGGPFLNEQFF | TGCGCCAGCAGCTTGAAAACTAGCGGGGGGCCGTTTCTGAATGAGCAGTTCTTC
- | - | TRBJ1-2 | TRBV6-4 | CASSEKESGVGGYTF | TGTGCCAGCAGTGAAAAGGAGTCAGGGGTTGGCGGCTACACCTTC
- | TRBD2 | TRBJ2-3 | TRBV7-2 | CASSALLAGVDTQYF | TGTGCCAGCAGCGCCCTACTAGCGGGAGTAGATACGCAGTATTTT
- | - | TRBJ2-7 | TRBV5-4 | CASSPTGQTYEQYF | TGTGCCAGCAGTCCCACAGGGCAAACCTACGAGCAGTACTTC
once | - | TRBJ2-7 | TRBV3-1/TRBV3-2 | CASSPAMTVEQYF | TGTGCCAGCAGCCCAGCGATGACAGTCGAGCAGTACTTC
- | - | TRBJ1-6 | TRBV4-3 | CASSQFAGNNSPLHF | TGCGCCAGCAGCCAATTTGCCGGGAATAATTCACCCCTCCACTTT
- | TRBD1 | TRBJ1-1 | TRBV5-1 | CASSFRDSDTEAFF | TGCGCCAGCAGCTTCCGGGACAGTGACACTGAAGCTTTCTTT
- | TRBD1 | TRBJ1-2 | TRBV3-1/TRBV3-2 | CASSQVMQGAFYGYTF | TGTGCCAGCAGCCAAGTGATGCAGGGGGCATTCTATGGCTACACCTTC
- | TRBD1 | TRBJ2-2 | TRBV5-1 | CASSLGTGANTGELFF | TGCGCCAGCAGCTTGGGGACAGGGGCGAACACCGGGGAGCTGTTTTTT
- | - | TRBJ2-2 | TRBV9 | CASSTRTGRETGELFF | TGTGCCAGCAGCACCCGGACAGGGCGGGAGACCGGGGAGCTGTTTTTT
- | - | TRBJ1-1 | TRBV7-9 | CASSLKGTEAFF | TGTGCCAGCAGCTTGAAGGGGACTGAAGCTTTCTTT
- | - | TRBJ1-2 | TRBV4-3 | CASSQARGGRYGYTF | TGCGCCAGCAGCCAAGCAAGGGGGGGGCGGTATGGCTACACCTTC
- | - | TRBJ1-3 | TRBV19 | CASSIGLASGNTIYF | TGTGCCAGTAGTATAGGTTTGGCCTCTGGAAACACCATATATTTT
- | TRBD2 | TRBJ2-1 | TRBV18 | CASSPPASSGNYNEQFF | TGTGCCAGCTCACCACCGGCGAGTAGCGGGAACTACAATGAGCAGTTCTTC
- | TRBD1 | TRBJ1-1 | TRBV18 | CASSPRQGDTEAFF | TGTGCCAGCTCACCACGACAGGGCGACACTGAAGCTTTCTTT
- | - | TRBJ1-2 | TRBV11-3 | CASSAGPNYGYTF | TGTGCCAGCAGCGCGGGACCCAACTATGGCTACACCTTC
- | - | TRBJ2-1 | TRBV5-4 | CALPSGRNYNEQFF | TGTGCCCTCCCCAGTGGGAGAAACTACAATGAGCAGTTCTTC
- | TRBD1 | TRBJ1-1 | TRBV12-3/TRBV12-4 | CASSPRGLTEAFF | TGTGCCAGCAGTCCCAGGGGGCTTACTGAAGCTTTCTTT
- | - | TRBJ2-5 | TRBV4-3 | CASSRQRDF | TGCGCCAGCAGCCGCCAACGGGACTTC
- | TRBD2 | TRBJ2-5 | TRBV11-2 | CASSHSGARETQYF | TGTGCCAGCAGCCATAGCGGGGCTAGGGAGACCCAGTACTTC
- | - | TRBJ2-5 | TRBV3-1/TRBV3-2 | CASSPIVGGETQYF | TGTGCCAGCAGCCCCATCGTGGGGGGAGAGACCCAGTACTTC
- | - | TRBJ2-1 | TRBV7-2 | CASSPGQGRYNEQFF | TGTGCCAGCAGCCCCGGGCAGGGGCGTTACAATGAGCAGTTCTTC
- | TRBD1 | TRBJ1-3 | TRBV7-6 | CASSLAQGAGNTIYF | TGTGCCAGCAGCTTAGCGCAGGGGGCAGGAAACACCATATATTTT
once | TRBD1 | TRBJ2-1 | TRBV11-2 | CASSLATGGGNEQFF | TGTGCCAGCAGCTTGGCGACAGGGGGCGGCAATGAGCAGTTCTTC
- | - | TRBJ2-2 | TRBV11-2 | CASSLGGTGELFF | TGTGCCAGCAGCTTAGGCGGCACCGGGGAGCTGTTTTTT
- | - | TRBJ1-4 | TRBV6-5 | CASSLGPTNEKLFF | TGTGCCAGCAGCCTAGGTCCAACTAATGAAAAACTGTTTTTT
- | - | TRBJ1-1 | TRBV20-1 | CSARVETEAFF | TGCAGTGCTAGGGTAGAGACTGAAGCTTTCTTT
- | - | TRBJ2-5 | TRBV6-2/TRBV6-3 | CASSLPGQETQYF | TGTGCCAGCAGTCTCCCAGGACAAGAGACCCAGTACTTC
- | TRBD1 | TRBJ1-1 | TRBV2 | CASSVGQKAFF | TGTGCCAGCAGTGTGGGACAGAAAGCTTTCTTT
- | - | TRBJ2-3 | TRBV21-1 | CASSKYRSTDTQYF | TGTGCCAGCAGCAAGTACAGGAGCACAGATACGCAGTATTTT
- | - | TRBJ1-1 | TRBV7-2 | CASTFNSATEAFF | TGTGCCAGCACCTTTAATAGCGCCACTGAAGCTTTCTTT
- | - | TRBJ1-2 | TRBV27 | CASSPTGYGYTF | TGTGCCAGCAGTCCTACAGGTTACGGCTACACCTTC
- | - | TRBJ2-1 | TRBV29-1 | CSVEGQGFDNEQFF | TGCAGCGTTGAAGGGCAGGGGTTCGACAATGAGCAGTTCTTC
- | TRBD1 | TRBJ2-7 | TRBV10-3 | CAIRDRGAELPDEQYF | TGTGCCATCAGGGACAGGGGGGCAGAGTTGCCCGACGAGCAGTACTTC
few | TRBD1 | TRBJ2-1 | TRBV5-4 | CASSQTGGLNEQFF | TGTGCCAGCAGCCAAACAGGGGGCTTAAATGAGCAGTTCTTC
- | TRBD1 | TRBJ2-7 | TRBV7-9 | CASSLDTGGNEQYF | TGTGCCAGCAGCTTAGATACAGGGGGCAACGAGCAGTACTTC
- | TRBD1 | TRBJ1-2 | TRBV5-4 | CASSFPGQGAFGYTF | TGTGCCAGCAGCTTCCCGGGACAGGGGGCTTTTGGCTACACCTTC
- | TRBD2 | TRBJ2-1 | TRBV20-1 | CSASITSAYSYNEQFF | TGCAGTGCTAGTATCACTAGCGCATATTCCTACAATGAGCAGTTCTTC
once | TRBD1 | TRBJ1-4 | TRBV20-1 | CSASGRGNEKLFF | TGCAGTGCTAGTGGCAGGGGGAATGAAAAACTGTTTTTT
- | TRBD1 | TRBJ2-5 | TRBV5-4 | CASRRGDRAQGETQYF | TGTGCCAGCAGACGGGGGGACAGGGCCCAGGGGGAGACCCAGTACTTC
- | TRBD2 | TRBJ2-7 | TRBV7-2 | CASSLSIAGGPREQYF | TGTGCCAGCAGCTTAAGTATAGCGGGAGGGCCACGAGAGCAGTACTTC
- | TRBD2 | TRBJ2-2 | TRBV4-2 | CASSRLAENTGELFF | TGTGCCAGCAGCCGACTAGCGGAGAACACCGGGGAGCTGTTTTTT
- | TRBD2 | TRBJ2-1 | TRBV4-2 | CASSRRDGGINEQFF | TGTGCCAGCAGCCGCCGTGACGGGGGGATCAATGAGCAGTTCTTC
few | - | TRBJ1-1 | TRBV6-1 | CASSEQVMNTEAFF | TGTGCCAGCAGTGAACAGGTTATGAACACTGAAGCTTTCTTT
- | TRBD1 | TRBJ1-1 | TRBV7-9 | CASRDTGAVNTEAFF | TGTGCCAGCAGAGACACAGGGGCGGTGAACACTGAAGCTTTCTTT
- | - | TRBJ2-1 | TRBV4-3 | CASSQDLLAASYNEQFF | TGCGCCAGCAGCCAAGATCTCCTAGCTGCATCCTACAATGAGCAGTTCTTC
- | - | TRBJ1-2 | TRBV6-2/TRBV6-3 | CASSYRGGYGYTF | TGTGCCAGCAGTTACAGAGGGGGCTATGGCTACACCTTC
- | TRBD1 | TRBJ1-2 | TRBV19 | CASSISWGQPYGYTF | TGTGCCAGTAGTATTTCGTGGGGACAGCCCTATGGCTACACCTTC
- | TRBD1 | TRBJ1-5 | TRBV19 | CASGQGMNQPQHF | TGTGCCAGTGGACAGGGCATGAATCAGCCCCAGCATTTT
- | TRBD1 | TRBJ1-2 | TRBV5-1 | CASSSRTGANYGYTF | TGCGCCAGCAGTTCCAGGACAGGGGCGAACTATGGCTACACCTTC